Listed here are 11 T cell receptor beta chains from one sample, sequenced in a study of molecular identifiers for immune sequencing clone quantification. TCRdb fed the PCR reads into MiXCR, producing one record per CDR3 protein. The table has 300,000 to 400,000 distinct CDR3 sequences, about 23% seen once. The sequenced sample was naive CD8+ T cells from blood, with Jurkat cell RNA spiked in. Specified subset: FACS-sorted CD8+CD4-CCR7+CD45RA+ naive T cells. Receptors were obtained from a human donor in good health. Some libraries in this study had Jurkat cell RNA spiked in.

Ten or more counts support this clonotype. The chain is built from TRBV7-9 and TRBJ1-5; TRBD1 matches 7 bases. The CDR3 length is 16 residues. The V gene's germline CDR1 is SEHNR and CDR2 FQNEAQ (reference sequence). V lost 4 bases, J lost 3 bases, and 9 bases stayed unmatched. The CDR3 DNA reads TGTGCCAGCAGCTCCTCACAGGGGAGGCTCAATCAGCCCCAGCATTTT. Residues: CASSSSQGRLNQPQHF.

The rearrangement links TRBV20-1 to TRBJ2-7; 12 positions agree with TRBD2. J was trimmed by 7 bases and V by 4 bases; bases with no gene match: 8. The CDR3 spans 14 residues. Germline CDR1 is DFQATT and CDR2 is SNEGSKA (reference sequence). The CDR3 DNA follows: TGCAGTGCTACACCTAGCGGGGGGGCCTGGGAGCAGTACTTC. Translation: CSATPSGGAWEQYF.

This clonotype was counted only a few times. J is TRBJ2-2 and V is TRBV5-1, with no clear D. CDR1 is SGHRS and CDR2 is YFSETQ in the germline V gene. This CDR3 has 15 residues. The germline V and J ends were trimmed by 0 bases and 3 bases, with 9 bases remaining between them. The CDR3 bases are TGCGCCAGCAGCTTGGGCGACACCCACACCGGGGAGCTGTTTTTT. It specifies CASSLGDTHTGELFF.

This clonotype was seen repeatedly, ten times or more. The CDR3 is CASSLRQEDLMNTEAFF. The CDR3 nucleotides read TGTGCCAGCAGCTTGCGCCAGGAGGATCTAATGAACACTGAAGCTTTCTTT. The chain couples TRBV7-9 to TRBJ1-1; D is ambiguous. CDR1 is SEHNR and CDR2 is FQNEAQ in the germline V gene (reference sequence). CDR3 size: 17 residues. The ends were cut back, 3 bases at V and 0 bases at J, with 17 bases in the middle.

This clonotype was recorded many times. This chain joins TRBV6-2 or TRBV6-3 and TRBJ1-5; D remains ambiguous. CDR3 length: 13 amino acids. V was cut by 4 bases and J by 4 bases, with 8 bases left in between. Per the germline V gene, CDR1 is MNHEY and CDR2 is SVGEGT. The CDR3 is CASSWIRNQPQHF. CDR3 in DNA: TGTGCCAGCAGTTGGATCAGAAATCAGCCCCAGCATTTT.

There are many counts of this clonotype. The chain joins TRBV4-3 to TRBJ2-7; TRBD1 matches at 7 bases. Germline assignment: CDR1 LGHNA and CDR2 YSLEER. The CDR3 is 16 amino acids. The junction had 10 bases not matched to a gene; V was cut back by 4 bases and J by 1 base. The CDR3 bases are TGCGCCAGCAGCCCTTACACCGACAGGGCGTCCTACGAGCAGTACTTC. This encodes CASSPYTDRASYEQYF.

A word on this clonotype: A clone one base away is much larger, so this may be a read error. The J gene is TRBJ2-7, the V gene TRBV27, with TRBD1 matching 11 bases. Germline-derived CDR1 and CDR2 are MNHEY and SMNVEV (reference sequence). V shed 5 bases, J shed 2 bases, and the junction held 5 bases outside the gene matches. This CDR3 has 15 residues. CDR3 DNA sequence: TGTGCCAGCAGTCCAGGGACAGGGGGGCCCTACGAGCAGTACTTC. Its protein product is CASSPGTGGPYEQYF.

Points on this clonotype: A read error may produce the germline difference seen at one junction end. This chain joins TRBV10-2 and TRBJ2-3; D remains ambiguous. The CDR3 length is 16 residues. The germline V gene encodes CDR1 WSHSY and CDR2 SAAADI. In DNA, the CDR3 is TGCGCCAGTAGCCCTTTGCCAGGAAACCCCACAGCTACGCAGTATTTT. Translated: CASSPLPGNPTATQYF.

This clonotype was counted a single time. The genes are TRBV27 and TRBJ2-2; D might be TRBD2 (6 bases). V was pared by 2 bases and J by 6 bases, with 10 bases between. CDR3 size: 14 residues. CDR1 is MNHEY and CDR2 is SMNVEV in the germline V gene (reference sequence). The CDR3 coding sequence is TGTGCCAGCAGTTTAGGAGGGGAGGCCGGGGAGCTGTTTTTT. It yields the protein CASSLGGEAGELFF.

This clonotype has a count of ten or more. This chain links TRBV29-1 with TRBJ2-2; D possibly corresponds to TRBD1 (6 bases). The CDR3 sequence is 12 residues long. V was shortened by 7 bases and J by 0 bases, with 6 bases between the two germline ends. The germline V gene has CDR1 SQVTM and CDR2 ANQGSEA. CDR3 DNA sequence: TGCAGCGGGACAGCGAACACCGGGGAGCTGTTTTTT. This gives the protein CSGTANTGELFF.

This clonotype was detected ten times or more. V is TRBV6-5 and J is TRBJ1-2; D uncertain. V lost 2 bases, J lost 3 bases, and 7 bases lay in between. CDR1 MNHEY and CDR2 SVGAGI come from the germline V gene. CDR3 length: 13 amino acids. Written as DNA, the CDR3 is TGTGCCAGCAGTTACGGCCAGCACTATGGCTACACCTTC. Amino acid sequence: CASSYGQHYGYTF.